Only one count was recorded for the clone carrying this TCR beta chain. Its antigen is still unknown. These data belong to a study of cytomegalovirus exposure and HLA in healthy donors. Study-wide findings and caveats: Later examination showed HLA-associated TCR beta chains had greater clonal expansion than equally common others. Trimming of TCR beta V- and J-genes showed a link, identified in a later analysis, to a missense DCLRE1C variant.

The primer mix had 60 Vbeta and 13 Jbeta primers. Authors' data handling: In a later analysis, some 10 million of 65 million to 80 million unique beta chains occurred in at least two donors. Using immunoSEQ multiplex PCR, the repertoire was profiled, and TCRdb retains in-frame clones only, with some absent. D and trimming come from the DNA, and the V and J calls and clone size come from that table. The sample consists of roughly 150,000 clones, about 80% of them appearing once. Germline-derived CDR1 and CDR2 are SGHTS and YDEGEE. The CDR3 has 15 amino acids. J lost 5 bases, V lost 0 bases, and 6 bases had no gene match.

This chain links TRBV5-8 with TRBJ2-5; TRBD1 matches 8 bases. This receptor was obtained from a man aged 25-45 years in good health. Sample: PBMCs. The DNA for the CDR3 is TGTGCCAGCAGCTTGGCTGGACAGGGCTTGGAGACCCAGTACTTC. As protein: CASSLAGQGLETQYF.